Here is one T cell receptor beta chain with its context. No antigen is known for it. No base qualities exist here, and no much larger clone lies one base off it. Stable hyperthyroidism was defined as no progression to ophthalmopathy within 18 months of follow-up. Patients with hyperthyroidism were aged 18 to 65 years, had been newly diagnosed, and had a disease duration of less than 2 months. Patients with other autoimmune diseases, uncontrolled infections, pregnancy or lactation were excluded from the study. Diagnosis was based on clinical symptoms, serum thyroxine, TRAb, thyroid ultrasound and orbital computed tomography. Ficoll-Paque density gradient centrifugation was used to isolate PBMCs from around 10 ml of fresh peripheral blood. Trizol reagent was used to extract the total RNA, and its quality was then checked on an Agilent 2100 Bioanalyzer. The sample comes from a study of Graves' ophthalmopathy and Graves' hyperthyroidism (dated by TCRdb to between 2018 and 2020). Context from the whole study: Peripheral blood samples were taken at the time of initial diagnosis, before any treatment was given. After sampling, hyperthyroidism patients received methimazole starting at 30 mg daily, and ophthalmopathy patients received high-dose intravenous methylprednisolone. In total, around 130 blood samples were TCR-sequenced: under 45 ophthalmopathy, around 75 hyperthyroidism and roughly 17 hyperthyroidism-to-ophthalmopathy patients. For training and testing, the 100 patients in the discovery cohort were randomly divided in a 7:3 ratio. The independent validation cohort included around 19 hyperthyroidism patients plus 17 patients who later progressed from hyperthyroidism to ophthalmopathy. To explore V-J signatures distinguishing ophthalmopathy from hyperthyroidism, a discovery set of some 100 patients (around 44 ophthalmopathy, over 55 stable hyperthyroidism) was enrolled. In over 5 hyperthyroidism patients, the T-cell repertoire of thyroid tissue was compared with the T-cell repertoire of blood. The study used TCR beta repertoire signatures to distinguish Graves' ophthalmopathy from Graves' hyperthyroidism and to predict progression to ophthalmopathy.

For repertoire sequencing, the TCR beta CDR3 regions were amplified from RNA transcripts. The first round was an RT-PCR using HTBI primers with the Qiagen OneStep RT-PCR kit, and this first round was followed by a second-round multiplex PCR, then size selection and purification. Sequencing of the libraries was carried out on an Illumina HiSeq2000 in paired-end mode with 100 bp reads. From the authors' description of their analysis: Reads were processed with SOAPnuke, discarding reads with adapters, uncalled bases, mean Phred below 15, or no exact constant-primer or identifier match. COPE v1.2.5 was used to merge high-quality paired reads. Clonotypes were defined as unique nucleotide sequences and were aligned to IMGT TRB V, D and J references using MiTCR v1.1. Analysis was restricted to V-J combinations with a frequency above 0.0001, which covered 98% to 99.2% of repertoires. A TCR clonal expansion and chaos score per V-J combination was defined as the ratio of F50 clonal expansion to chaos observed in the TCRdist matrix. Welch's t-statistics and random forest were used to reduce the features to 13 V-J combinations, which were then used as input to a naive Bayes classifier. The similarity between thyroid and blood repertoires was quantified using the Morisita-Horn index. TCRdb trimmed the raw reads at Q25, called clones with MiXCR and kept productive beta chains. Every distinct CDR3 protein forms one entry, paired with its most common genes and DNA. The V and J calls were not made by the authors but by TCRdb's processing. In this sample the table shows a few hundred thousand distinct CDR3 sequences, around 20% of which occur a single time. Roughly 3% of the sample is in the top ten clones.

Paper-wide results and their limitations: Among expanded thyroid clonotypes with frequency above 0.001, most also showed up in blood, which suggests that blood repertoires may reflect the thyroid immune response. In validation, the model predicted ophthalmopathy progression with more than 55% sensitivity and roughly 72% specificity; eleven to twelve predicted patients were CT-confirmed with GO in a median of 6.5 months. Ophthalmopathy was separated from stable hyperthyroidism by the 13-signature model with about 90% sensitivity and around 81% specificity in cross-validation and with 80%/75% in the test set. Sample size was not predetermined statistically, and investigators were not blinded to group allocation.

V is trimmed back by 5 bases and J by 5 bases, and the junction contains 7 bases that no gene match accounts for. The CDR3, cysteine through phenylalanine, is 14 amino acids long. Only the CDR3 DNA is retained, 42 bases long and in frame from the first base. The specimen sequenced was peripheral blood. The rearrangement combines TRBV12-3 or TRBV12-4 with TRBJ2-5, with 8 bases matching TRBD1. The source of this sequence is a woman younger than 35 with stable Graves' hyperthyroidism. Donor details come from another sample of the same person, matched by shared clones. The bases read TGTGCCAGCAGTCCAGAACAGGGGGTGGAGACCCAGTACTTC. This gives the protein CASSPEQGVETQYF.